This T cell receptor beta chain derives from a study of cytomegalovirus exposure and HLA in healthy donors. With 60 Vbeta and 13 Jbeta primers, the PCR was carried out. Sequencing used immunoSEQ multiplex PCR; TCRdb keeps in-frame clones, though not all of them. Counted here are 150,000 to 180,000 clones, 60% to 85% occurring once; the ten biggest clones make up 4% to 4.5%. About this clone: Its antigen is undetermined.

This CDR3 region has 18 residues. Germline assignment: CDR1 LNHNV and CDR2 YYDKDF (reference sequence). Trimming left V 0 bases short and J 4 bases short, with 21 bases between. Regarding the study as a whole: As confirmed in vitro, a few CMV-associated chains were specific for CMV antigens. A later analysis reportedly found that, within productive TCRs, an Asian-associated ancestry cluster had fewer N-insertions than the mean observed across the approximately 600 donors.

Sequencing was performed on PBMCs. This TCR derives from a woman in her thirties or forties in good health and CMV-seronegative. The chain links TRBV15 to TRBJ1-2; weak D call: TRBD1 (6 bases). The chain's CDR3 is CATSRDSTRGGMVYGYTF. CDR3 bases: TGTGCCACCAGCAGAGATTCTACTAGAGGGGGAATGGTCTATGGCTACACCTTC.